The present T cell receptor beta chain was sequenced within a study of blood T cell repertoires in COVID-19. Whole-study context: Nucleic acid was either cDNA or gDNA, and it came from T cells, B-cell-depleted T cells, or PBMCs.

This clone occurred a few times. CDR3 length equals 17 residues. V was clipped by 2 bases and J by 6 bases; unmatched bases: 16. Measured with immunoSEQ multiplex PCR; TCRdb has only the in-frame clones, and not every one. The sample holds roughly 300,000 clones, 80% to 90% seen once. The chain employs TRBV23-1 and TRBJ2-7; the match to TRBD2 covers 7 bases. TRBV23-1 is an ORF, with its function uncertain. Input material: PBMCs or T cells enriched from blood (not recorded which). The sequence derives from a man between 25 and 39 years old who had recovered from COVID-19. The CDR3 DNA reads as TGCGCCAGCAGTCAAACCCCAACCCTAGCGGTCCTCCCCGAGCAGTACTTC. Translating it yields CASSQTPTLAVLPEQYF.